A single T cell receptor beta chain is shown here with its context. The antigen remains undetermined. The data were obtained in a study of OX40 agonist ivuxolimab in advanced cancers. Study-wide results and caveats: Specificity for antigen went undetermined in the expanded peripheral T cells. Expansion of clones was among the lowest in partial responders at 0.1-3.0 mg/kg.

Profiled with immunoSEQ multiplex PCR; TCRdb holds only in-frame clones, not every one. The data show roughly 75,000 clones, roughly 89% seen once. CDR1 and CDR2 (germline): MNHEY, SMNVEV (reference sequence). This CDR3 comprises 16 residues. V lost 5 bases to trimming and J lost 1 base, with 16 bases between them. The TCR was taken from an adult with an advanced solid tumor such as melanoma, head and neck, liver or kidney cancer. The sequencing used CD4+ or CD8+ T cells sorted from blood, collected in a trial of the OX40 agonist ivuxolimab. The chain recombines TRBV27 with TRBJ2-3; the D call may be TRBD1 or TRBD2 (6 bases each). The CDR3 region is CASSTFRGTRTDTQYF. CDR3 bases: TGTGCCAGCAGTACTTTCCGGGGGACACGCACAGATACGCAGTATTTT.